Following are 30 T cell receptor beta chains from one sample sequenced in a study of shared clonotypes between healthy human individuals. Measured with immunoSEQ multiplex PCR; TCRdb has only the in-frame clones, and not every one. The sample has approximately 980,000 clones; over 60% are singletons. The sequenced material came from memory CD4+ T cells sorted from blood. The subset was: CD45RA-negative fraction. Receptors were obtained from a man aged 18 to 30 in good health.

The chain recombines TRBV5-6 with TRBJ2-5; no firm D call. The CDR3 runs to 15 residues. Germline V lookup: CDR1 SGHDT, CDR2 YYEEEE. V shed 0 bases and J shed 7 bases, with 16 bases lying between them. CDR3 sequence (DNA): TGTGCCAGCAGCTTGGGACCAAACGGGCTTGGGACCCAGTACTTC. As protein: CASSLGPNGLGTQYF. Using reference TRBV5-6 and TRBJ2-5 for the parts outside the CDR3, the full variable domain is DAGVTQSPTHLIKTRGQQVTLRCSPKSGHDTVSWYQQALGQGPQFIFQYYEEEERQRGNFPDRFSGHQFPNYSSELNVNALLLGDSALYLCASSLGPNGLGTQYFGPGTRLLVL.

The genes are TRBV9 and TRBJ1-1; D ambiguous. V was pared by 0 bases and J by 0 bases, with 9 bases between. The CDR3 runs to 15 residues. Germline CDR1 reads SGDLS; CDR2 reads YYNGEE. CDR3 amino acids: CASSVDVSMNTEAFF. The CDR3 DNA reads as TGTGCCAGCAGCGTAGATGTGTCCATGAACACTGAAGCTTTCTTT.

V usage is TRBV7-6 and J usage is TRBJ1-3; D is unresolved. V was shortened by 5 bases and J by 4 bases, with 12 bases between the two germline ends. Germline CDR1 is SGHVS and CDR2 is FNYEAQ. This CDR3 contains 14 residues. The CDR3 DNA is TGTGCCAGCAGCCCTCTGGAGCGCGGAAACACCATATATTTT. Protein: CASSPLERGNTIYF.

The rearrangement links TRBV5-6 to TRBJ1-1, with D possibly matching TRBD1 (5 bases). CDR3 length: 13 residues. Germline CDR1 SGHDT, CDR2 YYEEEE. Trimming took 4 bases from V and 1 from J, leaving 8 bases between them. CDR3 sequence reads: CASSPQENTEAFF. Written as DNA, the CDR3 is TGTGCCAGCAGCCCACAGGAGAACACTGAAGCTTTCTTT.

V and J are TRBV19 and TRBJ1-5; 8 bases map to TRBD1. Germline-derived CDR1 and CDR2 are LNHDA and SQIVND (reference sequence). This CDR3 has 17 residues. V dropped 10 bases and J dropped 4; count of bases not matched to a gene: 18. CDR3 sequence reads: CATTTDGTGGVNQPQHF. CDR3 coding DNA: TGTGCCACCACCACCGATGGAACAGGGGGAGTAAATCAGCCCCAGCATTTT.

V is TRBV7-2 and J is TRBJ1-3; D remains unclear. Germline CDR1 SGHTA, CDR2 FQGNSA. The CDR3 sequence is 13 residues long. V dropped 1 base and J dropped 2 bases, with 3 bases sitting between them. The CDR3 DNA sequence: TGTGCCAGCAGCTTAGATACTGGAAACACCATATATTTT. Protein: CASSLDTGNTIYF.

The CDR3 sequence: CASSPLGGNTEAFF. The CDR3 bases are TGTGCCAGCTCACCCCTCGGAGGGAACACTGAAGCTTTCTTT. The chain employs TRBV18 and TRBJ1-1; D is unresolved. Germline V gene lookup returns CDR1 KGHSH and CDR2 LQKENI. This CDR3 has 14 residues. V gave up 3 bases and J gave up 1 base, with 9 bases separating them. The entire variable domain, with the rest obtained from reference TRBV18 and TRBJ1-1, is as follows: NAGVMQNPRHLVRRRGQEARLRCSPMKGHSHVYWYRQLPEEGLKFMVYLQKENIIDESGMPKERFSAEFPKEGPSILRIQQVVRGDSAAYFCASSPLGGNTEAFFGQGTRLTVV.

In its sample, this clone was seen a few times. CDR3 sequence (DNA): TGCGCCAGCAGCTTGGGGGTTAGCGGGAGGCCAGATACGCAGTATTTT. It translates to CASSLGVSGRPDTQYF. J is TRBJ2-3 and V is TRBV5-1, with 10 bases lining up with TRBD2. Germline lookup yields CDR1 SGHRS and CDR2 YFSETQ. The J segment lost 4 bases and the V segment lost 0 bases, leaving 5 bases of the junction unmatched. The CDR3 runs to 16 residues.

Comment on this clone: Other DNA sequences in the same sample also yield this CDR3. The J gene is TRBJ2-5, the V gene TRBV9, with TRBD2 matching over 13 bases. V lost 3 bases to trimming and J lost 5 bases; unmatched junction nucleotides: 7. Germline V gene sequence: CDR1 SGDLS, CDR2 YYNGEE. The CDR3 spans 16 residues. The CDR3 bases are TGTGCCAGCAGCGGGGGGACTAGCGGGGAATGGGAGACCCAGTACTTC. Its translation: CASSGGTSGEWETQYF. Using reference TRBV9 and TRBJ2-5 for the parts outside the CDR3, the full variable domain is DSGVTQTPKHLITATGQRVTLRCSPRSGDLSVYWYQQSLDQGLQFLIQYYNGEERAKGNILERFSAQQFPDLHSELNLSSLELGDSALYFCASSGGTSGEWETQYFGPGTRLLVL.

In DNA, the CDR3 is TGTGCCAGCAGTTCCGGGACAGGGAAGAACACTGAAGCTTTCTTT. Translation: CASSSGTGKNTEAFF. The rearrangement links TRBV28 to TRBJ1-1; 9 bases are a match to TRBD1. Germline V gene sequence: CDR1 MDHEN, CDR2 SYDVKM. V shed 4 bases, J shed 1 base, and the junction held 4 bases outside the gene matches. The CDR3 runs to 15 residues.

This clone was seen once. The rearrangement joins TRBV7-2 to TRBJ2-7; 11 bases align to TRBD2. CDR3 size: 15 residues. Trimming at V came to 3 bases and at J to 4 bases, leaving 5 bases not matched to a gene. Germline-derived CDR1 and CDR2 are SGHTA and FQGNSA. CDR3 nucleotide sequence: TGTGCCAGCAGCTTGGGTAGCGGGAGGGCGTACGAGCAGTACTTC. It translates to CASSLGSGRAYEQYF.

The sample holds many counts of this clone. Written as DNA, the CDR3 is TGCGCCAGCAGCCAAGCACACAGGGGGAATTATGGCTACACCTTC. Amino acid sequence: CASSQAHRGNYGYTF. This chain uses TRBV4-1 with TRBJ1-2; 8 bases line up with TRBD1. The V gene end was trimmed by 1 base and the J gene end by 5 bases; junction bases not matched to a gene: 6. The CDR3 spans 15 residues. Germline V lookup: CDR1 MGHRA, CDR2 YSYEKL.

The chain has TRBV10-3 and TRBJ2-2; 7 bases fit TRBD1. This CDR3 has 16 residues. Trimming took 5 bases from V and 0 from J; bases not matched to a gene: 6. CDR1 and CDR2 from the germline V gene are ENHRY and SYGVKD. The CDR3 loop is CAISSGQVPNTGELFF. In DNA, the CDR3 is TGTGCCATCAGTTCTGGACAGGTCCCGAACACCGGGGAGCTGTTTTTT.

This clone was observed a handful of times. The chain couples TRBV30 to TRBJ1-1; D is unclear. Trimming removed 3 bases at V and 0 bases at J, with 11 bases between. This CDR3 has 14 residues. Germline V lookup: CDR1 GTSNPN, CDR2 SVGIG (reference sequence). CDR3 amino acids: CAWSGAIMNTEAFF. The CDR3 region has the DNA TGTGCCTGGAGCGGAGCGATCATGAACACTGAAGCTTTCTTT.

The V and J genes are TRBV11-3 and TRBJ2-3; 15 bases line up with TRBD2. Germline CDR1 SGHNT, CDR2 YENEEA. Unmatched junction bases numbered 3, after V lost 5 bases and J lost 0 bases. This CDR3 comprises 17 residues. CDR3 amino acids: CASSPGLAGGSTDTQYF. The CDR3 coding sequence is TGTGCCAGCAGCCCTGGACTAGCGGGAGGGAGCACAGATACGCAGTATTTT.

CDR3 sequence: CASSYKRGESYEQYF. The CDR3 nucleotides are TGTGCCAGCAGTTACAAACGGGGAGAATCCTACGAGCAGTACTTC. The chain links TRBV6-5 to TRBJ2-7, with D perhaps matching TRBD2 (5 bases). The CDR3 length is 15 residues. Trimming removed 2 bases from V and 1 base from J, with 12 bases in between. Germline V lookup: CDR1 MNHEY, CDR2 SVGAGI.

The chain's CDR3 is CATAGSSYNEQFF. The CDR3 DNA sequence: TGTGCCACAGCGGGATCCTCCTACAATGAGCAGTTCTTC. The chain combines TRBV2 with TRBJ2-1; 7 nucleotides match TRBD2. CDR3 size: 13 residues. Germline V gene lookup returns CDR1 SNHLY and CDR2 FYNNEI. The V segment lost 10 bases and the J segment 0 bases; nucleotides outside the gene matches: 3.

CDR3 sequence reads: CASSSDRGKTQYF. The CDR3 DNA follows: TGTGCCAGCAGCTCCGACAGGGGAAAGACCCAGTACTTC. V and J are TRBV5-6 and TRBJ2-5, with 8 bases aligning to TRBD1. Germline values: CDR1 SGHDT, CDR2 YYEEEE. V lost 3 bases, J lost 6 bases, and 4 bases stayed unmatched. CDR3 length equals 13 residues.

The chain links TRBV6-5 to TRBJ2-1, with 13 bases lining up with TRBD2. The CDR3 loop spans 14 amino acids. Germline CDR1 reads MNHEY; CDR2 reads SVGAGI. J was trimmed by 9 bases and V by 8 bases; bases with no gene match: 7. In DNA form, the CDR3 reads TGTGCCAGCCGGGGACTAGCGGGATTGCGTGAGCAGTTCTTC. This codes for CASRGLAGLREQFF.

The CDR3: CASSPTSGELFF. CDR3 DNA sequence: TGTGCCAGCAGCCCTACATCCGGGGAGCTGTTTTTT. The chain combines TRBV7-9 with TRBJ2-2; D unresolved. The CDR3 loop spans 12 amino acids. The germline V gene encodes CDR1 SEHNR and CDR2 FQNEAQ (reference sequence). Deletions cut 5 bases from V and 6 bases from J, with 7 bases between.

This chain connects TRBV6-1 to TRBJ1-2; D is uncertain. The germline gives CDR1 MNHNS, CDR2 SASEGT. The CDR3 extends over 13 amino acids. V was cut by 2 bases and J by 3 bases, with 7 bases left in between. CDR3 region: CASSERRHYGYTF. CDR3 DNA sequence: TGTGCCAGCAGTGAAAGGAGACACTATGGCTACACCTTC.

V gene TRBV19 combines with J gene TRBJ1-1; D remains ambiguous. The ends were cut back, 5 bases at V and 6 bases at J, with 10 bases in the middle. CDR3 length: 12 residues. The germline V gene has CDR1 LNHDA and CDR2 SQIVND (reference sequence). CDR3 nucleotides: TGTGCCAGTAGTTCCCGCGTGGCTGAAGCTTTCTTT. It encodes CASSSRVAEAFF.

This chain joins TRBV2 and TRBJ1-1; maybe TRBD1 (6 bases). Germline assignment: CDR1 SNHLY and CDR2 FYNNEI. The germline V and J ends were trimmed by 5 bases and 3 bases, with 13 bases remaining between them. CDR3 size: 14 residues. CDR3 nucleotides: TGTGCCAGCAGTATTGGACAGAGAGACACTGAAGCTTTCTTT. Its protein product is CASSIGQRDTEAFF.

The CDR3 bases are TGTGCCAGCACCAGGGAGGGCGAGCAGTACTTC. It specifies CASTREGEQYF. The chain employs TRBV27 and TRBJ2-7; the match to TRBD2 covers 7 bases. This CDR3 contains 11 residues. The germline CDR1 and CDR2 sequences are MNHEY and SMNVEV (reference sequence). Trimming removed 7 bases from V and 6 bases from J; junction bases left unmatched: 3.

V and J are TRBV18 and TRBJ2-7; D is perhaps TRBD2 (8 bases). The CDR3 spans 16 residues. The V end lost 0 bases, the J end lost 7 bases, and 19 bases lay between the germline ends. Germline CDR1 KGHSH, CDR2 LQKENI. The CDR3: CASSPPGRQGGGEQYF. As DNA, the CDR3 is TGTGCCAGCTCACCACCGGGACGACAGGGCGGGGGGGAGCAGTACTTC.

The chain couples TRBV6-5 to TRBJ2-7, with 10 bases matching TRBD2. Germline V gene sequence: CDR1 MNHEY, CDR2 SVGAGI. This CDR3 is built from 14 residues. V was clipped by 6 bases and J by 4 bases; unmatched bases: 6. CDR3 protein: CASSPTSGAYEQYF. The CDR3 DNA reads as TGTGCCAGCAGCCCTACTAGCGGGGCGTACGAGCAGTACTTC.

The V call is TRBV5-4, the J call TRBJ2-1; 9 bases map to TRBD1. CDR3 length: 15 residues. Unmatched junction bases numbered 11, after V lost 4 bases and J lost 9 bases. The germline V gene has CDR1 SGHNT and CDR2 YYREEE (reference sequence). Here the CDR3 DNA reads TGTGCCAGCAGCCCCTCCGGGACAGGGTATGGTGAGCAGTTCTTC. Protein: CASSPSGTGYGEQFF. Full variable domain (outside the CDR3, taken from reference TRBV5-4 and TRBJ2-1): ETGVTQSPTHLIKTRGQQVTLRCSSQSGHNTVSWYQQALGQGPQFIFQYYREEENGRGNFPPRFSGLQFPNYSSELNVNALELDDSALYLCASSPSGTGYGEQFFGPGTRLTVL.

The genes are TRBV5-1 and TRBJ2-5, with D perhaps given as TRBD1 or TRBD2 (5 bases each). Trimming took 6 bases from V and 10 from J, leaving 7 bases between them. Looked up from germline, CDR1 is SGHRS and CDR2 is YFSETQ. The CDR3 consists of 9 residues. For the CDR3, the DNA is TGCGCCAGCACGGGGCACCAGTACTTC. Its protein is CASTGHQYF.

This clone was picked up one time. The chain links TRBV2 to TRBJ2-1; 8 nucleotides align to TRBD2. The CDR3 sequence is 13 residues long. Germline CDR1 reads SNHLY; CDR2 reads FYNNEI. Germline trimming cut 8 bases from V and 3 bases from J; bases unmatched to any gene: 3. CDR3 nucleotides: TGTGCCAGCTTGCGGGGGGTCTACAATGAGCAGTTCTTC. Translating gives CASLRGVYNEQFF.

The chain uses TRBV4-1 and TRBJ1-4; TRBD1 agrees at 9 bases. The CDR3 spans 20 residues. CDR1 and CDR2 (germline): MGHRA, YSYEKL. J gave up 2 bases and V 0 bases, and 13 bases lay outside the gene matches. CDR3 DNA sequence: TGCGCCAGCAGCCAAGATTCGACGGGACAGGGACCCATGACTAATGAAAAACTGTTTTTT. Encoded protein: CASSQDSTGQGPMTNEKLFF.